One sample yielded the 14 T cell receptor beta chains listed below, sequenced in a study of T cells in Graves' hyperthyroidism and ophthalmopathy. Regions amplified from RNA transcripts were the TCR beta CDR3 regions. Researchers ran a first-round RT-PCR on the TCR CDR3 using the HTBI primer set. TCRdb redid the calling of the multiplex PCR reads with MiXCR, one entry per CDR3 protein. The sample lists about 360,000 distinct CDR3 sequences, about 13% seen once, with roughly 9.2% in the top ten. The sequenced sample was blood. The receptor source for this set is a woman aged 18-30 years with Graves' hyperthyroidism.

This clonotype was observed many times. The chain joins TRBV12-3 or TRBV12-4 to TRBJ2-5; TRBD1 or TRBD2 may be the D gene (6 bases each). There are 14 residues in the CDR3. V lost 3 bases to trimming and J lost 6 bases, with 14 bases between them. In DNA form, the CDR3 reads TGTGCCAGCAGTTTGTTAGGGGGAGGAAAGACCCAGTACTTC. This translates into CASSLLGGGKTQYF.

This clonotype was observed many times. The chain carries TRBV9 and TRBJ2-7; the D is unclear. V was clipped by 0 bases and J by 5 bases, with 9 bases between them. Germline CDR1 SGDLS, CDR2 YYNGEE. The CDR3 totals 13 residues. The CDR3 sequence is CASSVEVEHEQYF. The CDR3 DNA reads TGTGCCAGCAGCGTAGAGGTTGAGCACGAGCAGTACTTC.

This clonotype has more than one count but fewer than ten. V and J are TRBV18 and TRBJ2-5; D gene ambiguous. The CDR3 totals 16 residues. Deletions cut 3 bases from V and 4 bases from J, with 18 bases between. Germline V lookup: CDR1 KGHSH, CDR2 LQKENI. The CDR3 DNA sequence: TGTGCCAGCTCACCCCCAGGATTCCCCCTTGGAGAGACCCAGTACTTC. Translating it yields CASSPPGFPLGETQYF.

This clonotype occurred many times. V usage is TRBV10-3 and J usage is TRBJ2-5, with D perhaps TRBD2 (6 bases). The V end lost 0 bases, the J end lost 4 bases, and 12 bases lay between the germline ends. The CDR3 has 15 residues. Germline V gene sequence: CDR1 ENHRY, CDR2 SYGVKD. In DNA form, the CDR3 reads TGTGCCATCAGTGAGTCGCGGGGAGGCGGAGAGACCCAGTACTTC. It specifies CAISESRGGGETQYF.

This clonotype was counted at least ten times. The chain recombines TRBV27 with TRBJ2-3; no reliable D call. Looked up from germline, CDR1 is MNHEY and CDR2 is SMNVEV (reference sequence). The V end lost 3 bases, the J end lost 6 bases, and 19 bases lay between the germline ends. The CDR3 has 16 residues. CDR3 sequence (DNA): TGTGCCAGCAGTTTTGGAACAGAGTTGGGGTTTGATACGCAGTATTTT. Its translation is CASSFGTELGFDTQYF.

This clonotype occurred many times. DNA for the CDR3: TGTGCCAGCAGCCCCTTCGTACTAACTAGCGGGCACTCCTACGAGCAGTACTTC. Translated, it gives CASSPFVLTSGHSYEQYF. The chain combines TRBV7-9 with TRBJ2-7; TRBD2 matches at 9 bases. V lost 5 bases and J lost 0; bases outside the gene matches: 14. This CDR3 is 18 amino acids long. Germline loops: CDR1 SEHNR, CDR2 FQNEAQ (reference sequence).

In its sample, this clonotype was seen many times. J is TRBJ1-3 and V is TRBV28, with D unresolved. There are 18 residues in the CDR3. The germline V gene encodes CDR1 MDHEN and CDR2 SYDVKM. The ends were cut back, 7 bases at V and 0 bases at J, with 22 bases in the middle. In nucleotides, the CDR3 is TGTGCCAGCACTCACGCCGGTTGGGTTGTACACTCTGGAAACACCATATATTTT. It specifies CASTHAGWVVHSGNTIYF.

This clonotype was observed many times. The CDR3 DNA reads TGTGCGTCGACGGGGGGCAACACTCCAGATACGCAGTATTTT. Translation gives CASTGGNTPDTQYF. The V and J genes are TRBV19 and TRBJ2-3, with D maybe TRBD2 (7 bases). Germline V CDR1 and CDR2: LNHDA, SQIVND (reference sequence). This CDR3 spans 14 amino acids.

This clonotype was counted at least ten times. V is TRBV13 and J is TRBJ2-7, with D possibly called TRBD1 or TRBD2 (5 bases each). The V end was cut by 7 bases, the J end by 6 bases, with 16 bases between. Germline values: CDR1 PRHDT, CDR2 FYEKMQ (reference sequence). The CDR3 totals 13 residues. CDR3 coding DNA: TGTGCCAGCAAGGACCGAGGGACCCCCGAGCAGTACTTC. Translating gives CASKDRGTPEQYF.

The chain joins TRBV2 to TRBJ1-3, with D uncertain. The V gene's germline CDR1 is SNHLY and CDR2 FYNNEI. With 2 bases removed from V and 0 bases from J, the gap between germline ends came to 11 bases. The CDR3 totals 16 residues. The DNA of the CDR3 is TGTGCCAGCAGTGAAAACGGCGGAAGCTCTGGAAACACCATATATTTT. Protein product: CASSENGGSSGNTIYF.

This clonotype was counted at least ten times. The V gene is TRBV6-1, the J gene TRBJ2-3; D is tentatively TRBD1 or TRBD2 (5 bases each). V shed 6 bases and J shed 2 bases, with 12 bases lying between them. The germline V gene has CDR1 MNHNS and CDR2 SASEGT. This CDR3 region has 14 residues. The CDR3: CASRTGPITDTQYF. CDR3 coding DNA: TGTGCCAGCAGGACGGGGCCAATCACAGATACGCAGTATTTT.

In this sample, this clonotype turned up many times. The CDR3 spells CASRDTGGRETQYF. CDR3 DNA: TGTGCCAGCAGAGACACAGGGGGTAGAGAGACCCAGTACTTC. This rearrangement joins TRBV2 to TRBJ2-5, with TRBD1 identical over 8 bases. V lost 6 bases to trimming and J lost 4 bases; unmatched junction nucleotides: 7. The CDR3 covers 14 residues. Germline assignment: CDR1 SNHLY and CDR2 FYNNEI.

This clonotype was seen more than once but under ten times. The gene calls are TRBV4-1 and TRBJ1-6; no firm D call. The V and J ends lost 2 bases and 3 bases respectively, with 11 bases between them. This CDR3 contains 16 residues. Looked up from germline, CDR1 is MGHRA and CDR2 is YSYEKL. CDR3 sequence reads: CASSQRTENYNSPLHF. Here the CDR3 DNA reads TGCGCCAGCAGCCAACGGACGGAAAACTATAATTCACCCCTCCACTTT.

In this sample, this clonotype turned up many times. The V gene is TRBV7-9, the J gene TRBJ2-1; a possible D gene is TRBD1 (6 bases). The CDR3 length is 15 residues. Trimming stripped 4 bases from V and 0 bases from J, with 10 bases between. CDR1 and CDR2 (germline): SEHNR, FQNEAQ (reference sequence). The CDR3 sequence is CASSSRGISYNEQFF. The CDR3 nucleotides read TGTGCCAGCAGCTCCAGGGGCATCTCCTACAATGAGCAGTTCTTC. The whole variable domain, remainder taken from reference TRBV7-9 and TRBJ2-1, is DTGVSQNPRHKITKRGQNVTFRCDPISEHNRLYWYRQTLGQGPEFLTYFQNEAQLEKSRLLSDRFSAERPKGSFSTLEIQRTEQGDSAMYLCASSSRGISYNEQFFGPGTRLTVL.